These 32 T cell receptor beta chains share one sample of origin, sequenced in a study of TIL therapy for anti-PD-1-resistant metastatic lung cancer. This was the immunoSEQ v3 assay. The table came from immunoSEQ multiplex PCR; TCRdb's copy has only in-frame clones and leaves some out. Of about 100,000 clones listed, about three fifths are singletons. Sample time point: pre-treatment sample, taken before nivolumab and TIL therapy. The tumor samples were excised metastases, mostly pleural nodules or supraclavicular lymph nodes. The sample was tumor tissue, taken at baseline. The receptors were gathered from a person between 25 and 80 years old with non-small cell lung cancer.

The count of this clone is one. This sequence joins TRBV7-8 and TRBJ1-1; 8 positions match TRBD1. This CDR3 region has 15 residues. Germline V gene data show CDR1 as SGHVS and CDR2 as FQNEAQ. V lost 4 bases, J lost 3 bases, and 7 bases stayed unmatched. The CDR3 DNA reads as TGTGCCAGCAGCTCAGGACAGGGCCACTACACTGAAGCTTTCTTT. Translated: CASSSGQGHYTEAFF.

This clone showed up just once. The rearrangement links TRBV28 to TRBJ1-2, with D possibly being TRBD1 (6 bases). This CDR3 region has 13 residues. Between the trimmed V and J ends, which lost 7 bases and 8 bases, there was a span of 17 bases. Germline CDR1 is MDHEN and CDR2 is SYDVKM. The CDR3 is CASTTGGRDGYTF. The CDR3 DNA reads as TGTGCCAGCACCACTGGGGGGCGCGACGGCTACACCTTC.

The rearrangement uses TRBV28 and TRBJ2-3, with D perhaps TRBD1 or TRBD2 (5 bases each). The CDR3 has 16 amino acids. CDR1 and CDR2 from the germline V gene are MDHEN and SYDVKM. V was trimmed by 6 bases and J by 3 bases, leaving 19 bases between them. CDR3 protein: CASRPQGRGRTDTQYF. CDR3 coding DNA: TGTGCCAGCAGGCCTCAGGGACGGGGAAGGACAGATACGCAGTATTTT.

CDR3: CASTDGKTDTQYF. The DNA of the CDR3 is TGCGCCAGCACGGACGGGAAAACAGATACGCAGTATTTT. This rearrangement joins TRBV23-1 to TRBJ2-3; weak D call: TRBD2 (5 bases). TRBV23-1 qualifies as an ORF whose function is uncertain. CDR3 size: 13 residues. V lost 7 bases to trimming and J lost 3 bases, with 11 bases between them.

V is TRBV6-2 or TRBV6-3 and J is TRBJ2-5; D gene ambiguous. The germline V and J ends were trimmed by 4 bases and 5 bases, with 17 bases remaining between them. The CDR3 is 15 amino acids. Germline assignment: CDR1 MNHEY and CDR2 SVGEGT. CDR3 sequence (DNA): TGTGCCAGCAGTTTTGGGCAGCAAACCATGGAGACCCAGTACTTC. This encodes CASSFGQQTMETQYF.

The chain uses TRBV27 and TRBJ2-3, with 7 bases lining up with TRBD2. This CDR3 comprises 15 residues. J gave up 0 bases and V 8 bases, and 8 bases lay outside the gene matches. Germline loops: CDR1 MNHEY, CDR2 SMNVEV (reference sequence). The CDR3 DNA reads TGTGCCAGCCTTGTCGTTAGCGGGAGCACAGATACGCAGTATTTT. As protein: CASLVVSGSTDTQYF.

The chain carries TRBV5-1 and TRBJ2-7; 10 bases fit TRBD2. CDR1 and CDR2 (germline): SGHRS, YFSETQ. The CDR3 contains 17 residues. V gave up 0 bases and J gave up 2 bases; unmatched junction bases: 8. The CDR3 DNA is TGCGCCAGCAGCTTGGCTAGCGGGAGAAGGGGAACCTACGAGCAGTACTTC. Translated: CASSLASGRRGTYEQYF.

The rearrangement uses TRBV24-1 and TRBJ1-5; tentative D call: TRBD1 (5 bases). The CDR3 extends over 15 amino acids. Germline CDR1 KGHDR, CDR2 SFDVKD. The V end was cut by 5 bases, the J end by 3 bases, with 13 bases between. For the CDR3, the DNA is TGTGCCACCAGTGCGGCAGGGCGTAACAATCAGCCCCAGCATTTT. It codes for CATSAAGRNNQPQHF.

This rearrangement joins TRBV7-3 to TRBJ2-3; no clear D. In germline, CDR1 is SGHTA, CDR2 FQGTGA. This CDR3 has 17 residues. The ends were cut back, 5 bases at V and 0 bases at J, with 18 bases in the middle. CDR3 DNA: TGTGCCAGCAGCCTCAAACCTCTCACTTATAGCACAGATACGCAGTATTTT. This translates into CASSLKPLTYSTDTQYF. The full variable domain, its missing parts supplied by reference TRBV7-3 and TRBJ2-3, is GAGVSQTPSNKVTEKGKYVELRCDPISGHTALYWYRQSLGQGPEFLIYFQGTGAADDSGLPNDRFFAVRPEGSVSTLKIQRTERGDSAVYLCASSLKPLTYSTDTQYFGPGTRLTVL.

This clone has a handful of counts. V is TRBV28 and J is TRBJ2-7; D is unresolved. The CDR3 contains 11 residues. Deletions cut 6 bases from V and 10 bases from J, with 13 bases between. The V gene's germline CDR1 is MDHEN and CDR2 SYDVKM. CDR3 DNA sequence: TGTGCCAGCAGGTATAACAGAGAACAGTACTTC. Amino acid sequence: CASRYNREQYF.

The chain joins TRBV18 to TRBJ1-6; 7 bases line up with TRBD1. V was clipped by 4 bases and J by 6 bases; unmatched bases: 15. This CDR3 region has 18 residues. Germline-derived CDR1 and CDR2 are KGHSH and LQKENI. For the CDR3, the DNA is TGTGCCAGCTCACTTCAAAGGGCCCAGGGACAGACTAATTCACCCCTCCACTTT. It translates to CASSLQRAQGQTNSPLHF.

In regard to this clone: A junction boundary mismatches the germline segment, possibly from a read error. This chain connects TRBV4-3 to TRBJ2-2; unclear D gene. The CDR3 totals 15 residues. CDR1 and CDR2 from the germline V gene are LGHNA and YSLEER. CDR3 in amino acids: CARSRLTDGTGELFF. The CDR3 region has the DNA TGCGCCCGCAGCCGACTCACCGACGGGACCGGGGAGCTGTTTTTT.

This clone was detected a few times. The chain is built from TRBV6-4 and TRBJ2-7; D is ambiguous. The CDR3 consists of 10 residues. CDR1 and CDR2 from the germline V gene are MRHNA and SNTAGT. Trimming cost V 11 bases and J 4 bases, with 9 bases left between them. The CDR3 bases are TGTGCCGGCAAATGTTACGAGCAGTACTTC. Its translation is CAGKCYEQYF.

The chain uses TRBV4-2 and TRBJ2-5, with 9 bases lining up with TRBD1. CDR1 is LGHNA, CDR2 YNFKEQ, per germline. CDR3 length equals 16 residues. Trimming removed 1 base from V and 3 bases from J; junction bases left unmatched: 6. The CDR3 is CASSQASGTGKETQYF. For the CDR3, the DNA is TGTGCCAGCAGCCAAGCATCTGGGACAGGGAAAGAGACCCAGTACTTC.

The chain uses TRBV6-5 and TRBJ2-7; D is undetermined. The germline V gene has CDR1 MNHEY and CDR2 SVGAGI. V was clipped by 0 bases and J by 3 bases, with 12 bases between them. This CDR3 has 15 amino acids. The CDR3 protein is CASSYSSKTFYEQYF. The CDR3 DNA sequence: TGTGCCAGCAGTTACTCGAGTAAAACTTTCTACGAGCAGTACTTC.

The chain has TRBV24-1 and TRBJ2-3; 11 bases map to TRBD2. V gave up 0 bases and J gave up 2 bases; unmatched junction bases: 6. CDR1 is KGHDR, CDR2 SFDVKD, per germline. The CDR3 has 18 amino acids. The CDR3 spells CATSDLRGSGGATDTQYF. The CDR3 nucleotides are TGTGCCACCAGTGATTTGCGGGGTAGCGGGGGGGCCACAGATACGCAGTATTTT.

The CDR3 loop reads CASSTNVEAFF. In DNA form, the CDR3 reads TGTGCCAGCAGTACCAATGTTGAAGCTTTCTTT. This chain links TRBV2 with TRBJ1-1, with D unresolved. CDR3 size: 11 residues. In germline, CDR1 is SNHLY, CDR2 FYNNEI. The V end was cut by 5 bases, the J end by 7 bases, with 8 bases between. The full variable domain, completed using reference TRBV2 and TRBJ1-1, is EPEVTQTPSHQVTQMGQEVILRCVPISNHLYFYWYRQILGQKVEFLVSFYNNEISEKSEIFDDQFSVERPDGSNFTLKIRSTKLEDSAMYFCASSTNVEAFFGQGTRLTVV.

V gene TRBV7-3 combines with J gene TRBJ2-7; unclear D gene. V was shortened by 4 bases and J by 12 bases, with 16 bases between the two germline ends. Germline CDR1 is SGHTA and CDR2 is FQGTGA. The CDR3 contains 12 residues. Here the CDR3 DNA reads TGTGCCAGCAGCTACGACGGCGAGCATTTGTACTTC. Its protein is CASSYDGEHLYF.

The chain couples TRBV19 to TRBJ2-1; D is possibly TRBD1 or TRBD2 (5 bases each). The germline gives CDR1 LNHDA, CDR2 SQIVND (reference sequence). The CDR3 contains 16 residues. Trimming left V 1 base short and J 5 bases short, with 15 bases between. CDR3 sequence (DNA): TGTGCCAGTAGTATAGGACGGGACCGGGGAGACAATGAGCAGTTCTTC. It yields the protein CASSIGRDRGDNEQFF.

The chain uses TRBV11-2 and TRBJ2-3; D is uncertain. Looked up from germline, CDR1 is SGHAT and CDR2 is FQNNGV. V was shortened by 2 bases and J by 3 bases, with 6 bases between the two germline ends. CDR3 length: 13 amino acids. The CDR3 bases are TGTGCCAGCAGCTTACCGGCTACAGATACGCAGTATTTT. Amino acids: CASSLPATDTQYF.

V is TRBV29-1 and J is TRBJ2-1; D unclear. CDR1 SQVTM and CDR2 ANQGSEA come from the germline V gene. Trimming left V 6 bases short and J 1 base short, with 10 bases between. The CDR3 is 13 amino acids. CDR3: CSVVTNSYNEQFF. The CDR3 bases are TGCAGCGTGGTGACAAATTCCTACAATGAGCAGTTCTTC.

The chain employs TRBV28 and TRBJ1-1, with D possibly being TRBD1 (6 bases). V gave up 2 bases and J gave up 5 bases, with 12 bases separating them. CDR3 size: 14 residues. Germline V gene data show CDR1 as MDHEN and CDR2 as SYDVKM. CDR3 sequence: CASSLGYRVTEAFF. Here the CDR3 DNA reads TGTGCCAGCAGTTTAGGTTACAGGGTGACTGAAGCTTTCTTT.

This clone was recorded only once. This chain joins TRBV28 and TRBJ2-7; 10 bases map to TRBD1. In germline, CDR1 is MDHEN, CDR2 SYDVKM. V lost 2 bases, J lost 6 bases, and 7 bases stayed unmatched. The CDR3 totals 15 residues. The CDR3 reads CASSLAGTGDGEQYF. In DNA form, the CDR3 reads TGTGCCAGCAGTTTAGCCGGGACAGGGGATGGCGAGCAGTACTTC.

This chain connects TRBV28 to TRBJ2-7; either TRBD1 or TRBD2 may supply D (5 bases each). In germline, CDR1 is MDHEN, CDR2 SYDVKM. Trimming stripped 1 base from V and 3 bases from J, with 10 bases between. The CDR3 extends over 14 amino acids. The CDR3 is CASSLFRGYYEQYF. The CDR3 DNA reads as TGTGCCAGCAGTTTATTTCGGGGCTACTACGAGCAGTACTTC.

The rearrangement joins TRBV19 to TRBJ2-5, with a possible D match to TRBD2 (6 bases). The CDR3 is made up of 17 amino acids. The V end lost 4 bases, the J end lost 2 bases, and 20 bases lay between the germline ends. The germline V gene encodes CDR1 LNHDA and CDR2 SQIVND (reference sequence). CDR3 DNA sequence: TGTGCCAGTAGTACCCGGAGGGCGGGTTTAACTCAAGAGACCCAGTACTTC. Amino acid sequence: CASSTRRAGLTQETQYF.

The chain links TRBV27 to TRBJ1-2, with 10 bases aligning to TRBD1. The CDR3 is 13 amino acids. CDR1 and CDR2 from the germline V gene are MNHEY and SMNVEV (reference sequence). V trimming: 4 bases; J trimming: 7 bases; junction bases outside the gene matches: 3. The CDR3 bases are TGTGCCAGCAGTTCCTGGACAGGGGGTGGCTACACCTTC. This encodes CASSSWTGGGYTF.

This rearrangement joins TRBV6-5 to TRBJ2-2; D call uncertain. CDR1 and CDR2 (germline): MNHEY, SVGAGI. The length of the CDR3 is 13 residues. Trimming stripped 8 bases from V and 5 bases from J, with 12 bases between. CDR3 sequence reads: CASLNWGTGELFF. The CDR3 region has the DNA TGTGCCAGCCTAAACTGGGGTACCGGGGAGCTGTTTTTT.

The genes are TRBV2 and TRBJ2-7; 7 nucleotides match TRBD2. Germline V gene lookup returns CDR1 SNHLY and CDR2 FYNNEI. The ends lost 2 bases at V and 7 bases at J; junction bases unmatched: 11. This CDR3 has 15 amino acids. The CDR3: CASSEFGGGRPEQYF. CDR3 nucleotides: TGTGCCAGCAGTGAATTCGGGGGAGGGCGCCCGGAGCAGTACTTC.

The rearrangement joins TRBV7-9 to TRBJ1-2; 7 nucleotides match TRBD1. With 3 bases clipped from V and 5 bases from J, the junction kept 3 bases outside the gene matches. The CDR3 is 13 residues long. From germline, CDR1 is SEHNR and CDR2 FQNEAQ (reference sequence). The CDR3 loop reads CASSLIQGYGYTF. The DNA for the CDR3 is TGTGCCAGCAGCTTGATACAGGGGTATGGCTACACCTTC.

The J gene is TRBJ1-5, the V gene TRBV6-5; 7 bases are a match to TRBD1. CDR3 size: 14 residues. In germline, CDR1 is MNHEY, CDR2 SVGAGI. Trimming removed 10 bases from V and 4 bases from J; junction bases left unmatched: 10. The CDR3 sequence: CATRQGQLNQPQHF. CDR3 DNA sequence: TGTGCCACCAGACAGGGACAGTTAAATCAGCCCCAGCATTTT.

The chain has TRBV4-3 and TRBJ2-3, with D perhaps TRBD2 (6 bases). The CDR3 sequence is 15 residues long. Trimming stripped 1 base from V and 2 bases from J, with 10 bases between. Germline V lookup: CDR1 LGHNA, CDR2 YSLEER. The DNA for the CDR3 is TGCGCCAGCAGCCAAGGTGGGACTTACACAGATACGCAGTATTTT. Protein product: CASSQGGTYTDTQYF.

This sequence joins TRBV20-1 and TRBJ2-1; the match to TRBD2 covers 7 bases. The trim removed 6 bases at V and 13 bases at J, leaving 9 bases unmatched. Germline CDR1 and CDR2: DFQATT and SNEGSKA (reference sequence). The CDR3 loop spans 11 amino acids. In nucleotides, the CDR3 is TGCAGTGCACCGAGTCCGGGAGGTCAGTTCTTC. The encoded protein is CSAPSPGGQFF.